A selection of T cell receptor beta chains follows, all from one sample in a study of blood T cells in healthy people across ages. TCRdb redid the calling of the 5' RACE reads with MiXCR, one entry per CDR3 protein. The repertoire holds about 930,000 distinct CDR3 sequences, with about 28% as singletons. This same sample was also taken into another study, of T cells of mothers and their children.

Sequencing used blood. The receptors here all came from a woman aged 40 to 50 in good health. Each CDR3 is given without its conserved first and last residue. A D gene is named only where the DNA matches it firmly.

J gene: TRBJ2-1; V gene: TRBV20-1; D gene: TRBD2; CDR3 protein: SARWASGGAHEQF
J gene: TRBJ1-1; V gene: TRBV20-1; D gene: NA; CDR3 protein: SAREYGHTEAF
J gene: TRBJ2-5; V gene: TRBV20-1; D gene: NA; CDR3 protein: SVSRLSGTFWRDEQY
J gene: TRBJ1-2; V gene: TRBV7-9; D gene: NA; CDR3 protein: ASSSAGARSGYT
J gene: TRBJ1-5; V gene: TRBV3-1; D gene: NA; CDR3 protein: ASSQEGIYQPQH
J gene: TRBJ1-1; V gene: TRBV13; D gene: NA; CDR3 protein: ASSGHPGQRMNTEAF
J gene: TRBJ2-1; V gene: TRBV14; D gene: TRBD2; CDR3 protein: ASSQDKWWGGQSSEQF
J gene: TRBJ2-5; V gene: TRBV2; D gene: TRBD2; CDR3 protein: ASRVRLAPESTQY
J gene: TRBJ2-7; V gene: TRBV9; D gene: NA; CDR3 protein: ASSVAGGDNEQY
J gene: TRBJ2-1; V gene: TRBV5-1; D gene: TRBD2; CDR3 protein: AGSSRPSGVYNEQF
J gene: TRBJ1-1; V gene: TRBV30; D gene: NA; CDR3 protein: AWSNGPNTEAF
J gene: TRBJ2-1; V gene: TRBV24-1; D gene: TRBD1; CDR3 protein: ATSGDRSYNEQF
J gene: TRBJ2-5; V gene: TRBV29-1; D gene: TRBD2; CDR3 protein: GVAPGGRGETQY
J gene: TRBJ2-1; V gene: TRBV20-1; D gene: NA; CDR3 protein: SARRGRGASNEQF
J gene: TRBJ2-1; V gene: TRBV5-4; D gene: TRBD2; CDR3 protein: ASSPGLAGADNEQF
J gene: TRBJ2-3; V gene: TRBV28; D gene: TRBD1; CDR3 protein: ASSFRDRPTDTQY
J gene: TRBJ1-2; V gene: TRBV19; D gene: NA; CDR3 protein: ASHRDTLEGYT
J gene: TRBJ2-1; V gene: TRBV15; D gene: NA; CDR3 protein: ATRSGWGQWEQF
J gene: TRBJ2-2; V gene: TRBV6-5; D gene: NA; CDR3 protein: ASSYSGFGELF
J gene: TRBJ2-5; V gene: TRBV7-2; D gene: TRBD2; CDR3 protein: ASSTLAGAGETQY
J gene: TRBJ2-2; V gene: TRBV6-2/TRBV6-3; D gene: TRBD2; CDR3 protein: ASSFVPSSGGHTGELF
J gene: TRBJ1-4; V gene: TRBV29-1; D gene: TRBD1; CDR3 protein: SVEGQGEEKLF
J gene: TRBJ2-3; V gene: TRBV28; D gene: TRBD2; CDR3 protein: ASKAGGTDTQY
J gene: TRBJ1-2; V gene: TRBV12-3/TRBV12-4; D gene: NA; CDR3 protein: ASSSSYGCT
J gene: TRBJ2-4; V gene: TRBV7-2; D gene: TRBD2; CDR3 protein: VSSSALERGSLRAKNIQY
J gene: TRBJ2-1; V gene: TRBV15; D gene: NA; CDR3 protein: ATSRVTGPQGEQF